Each of the 17 T cell receptor beta chains below was sequenced from the same sample in a study of graft-versus-host responses after intestinal transplantation. Assay: immunoSEQ multiplex PCR; the TCRdb copy retains only in-frame clones and omits some. This table holds over 100,000 clones, approximately 93% found once. Their recognized antigens are unknown. This sample comprised unstimulated CD8+ T cells sorted from spleen or lymph node cells, obtained before transplant. These TCRs come from a human donor who was the organ donor for an intestinal transplant.

V is TRBV4-3 and J is TRBJ2-3, with 8 bases that match TRBD2. The V gene's germline CDR1 is LGHNA and CDR2 YSLEER. The CDR3 covers 13 residues. The trim removed 1 base at V and 7 bases at J, leaving 1 base unmatched. CDR3 sequence: CASSQAGGNTQYF. The CDR3, as DNA: TGCGCCAGCAGCCAAGCGGGAGGGAATACGCAGTATTTT.

The chain carries TRBV30 and TRBJ2-2; 7 positions match TRBD1. CDR3 length equals 11 residues. CDR1 and CDR2 from the germline V gene are GTSNPN and SVGIG (reference sequence). The V gene end was trimmed by 4 bases and the J gene end by 7 bases; junction bases not matched to a gene: 0. The CDR3 loop reads CAWTGGGELFF. CDR3 in DNA: TGTGCCTGGACAGGGGGCGGGGAGCTGTTTTTT.

The chain carries TRBV10-3 and TRBJ2-1, with D possibly matching TRBD2 (5 bases). The CDR3 length is 12 residues. Germline V gene data show CDR1 as ENHRY and CDR2 as SYGVKD. V lost 8 bases and J 6 bases, leaving 11 bases between the germline ends. Here the CDR3 reads CAIGTSLNEQFF. CDR3 nucleotide sequence: TGTGCCATCGGTACTAGTCTCAATGAGCAGTTCTTC.

This clone was found once. The rearrangement links TRBV6-5 to TRBJ1-1, with D perhaps TRBD1 (5 bases). Germline V lookup: CDR1 MNHEY, CDR2 SVGAGI. The CDR3 sequence is 13 residues long. Trimming pared 1 base from V and 7 bases from J, leaving 10 bases between. The CDR3 here is CASSYFPGIEAFF. In nucleotides, the CDR3 is TGTGCCAGCAGTTACTTCCCAGGGATTGAAGCTTTCTTT.

The rearrangement links TRBV6-5 to TRBJ1-1; D is undetermined. Germline lookup yields CDR1 MNHEY and CDR2 SVGAGI. V was shortened by 2 bases and J by 3 bases, with 16 bases between the two germline ends. The CDR3 consists of 16 residues. CDR3 nucleotides: TGTGCCAGCAGTTACCCCTGGCGGGGATCATACACTGAAGCTTTCTTT. Translating gives CASSYPWRGSYTEAFF.

The V call is TRBV5-1, the J call TRBJ2-7; perhaps TRBD1 as D (6 bases). There are 14 residues in the CDR3. The germline V and J ends were trimmed by 0 bases and 0 bases, with 7 bases remaining between them. Per the germline V gene, CDR1 is SGHRS and CDR2 is YFSETQ. CDR3 sequence: CASSLEGVSYEQYF. The CDR3 coding sequence is TGCGCCAGCAGCTTGGAGGGGGTCTCCTACGAGCAGTACTTC.

The V and J genes are TRBV5-6 and TRBJ2-1, with D tentatively TRBD2 (5 bases). The germline V and J ends were trimmed by 0 bases and 0 bases, with 7 bases remaining between them. Looked up from germline, CDR1 is SGHDT and CDR2 is YYEEEE. This CDR3 has 15 amino acids. CDR3 loop: CASSLVGSSYNEQFF. CDR3 sequence (DNA): TGTGCCAGCAGCTTGGTGGGGAGCTCCTACAATGAGCAGTTCTTC.

This clone was detected once. The DNA for the CDR3 is TGTGCCAGCAGCCCTCCGGGTGATACGCAGTATTTT. This encodes CASSPPGDTQYF. The J gene is TRBJ2-3, the V gene TRBV11-2; D remains ambiguous. Deletions cut 5 bases from V and 6 bases from J, with 9 bases between. CDR1 is SGHAT and CDR2 is FQNNGV in the germline V gene. CDR3 length equals 12 residues.

The chain joins TRBV2 to TRBJ2-7; D gene unclear. Between the trimmed V and J ends, which lost 0 bases and 0 bases, there was a span of 9 bases. The CDR3 loop spans 15 amino acids. Germline V lookup: CDR1 SNHLY, CDR2 FYNNEI. The CDR3: CASSEALNSSYEQYF. CDR3 nucleotide sequence: TGTGCCAGCAGTGAAGCGTTGAACAGCTCCTACGAGCAGTACTTC. The whole variable domain, filled in from reference TRBV2 and TRBJ2-7, reads EPEVTQTPSHQVTQMGQEVILRCVPISNHLYFYWYRQILGQKVEFLVSFYNNEISEKSEIFDDQFSVERPDGSNFTLKIRSTKLEDSAMYFCASSEALNSSYEQYFGPGTRLTVT.

As concerns this clone: In the same sample, other DNA sequences code for this CDR3. The chain carries TRBV27 and TRBJ2-7, with D perhaps matching TRBD1 (5 bases). CDR3 size: 13 residues. V was trimmed by 2 bases and J by 1 base, leaving 6 bases between them. Germline CDR1 MNHEY, CDR2 SMNVEV (reference sequence). CDR3 nucleotide sequence: TGTGCCAGCAGTTTACAGGGTTCCTACGAGCAGTACTTC. Translation: CASSLQGSYEQYF.

The chain is built from TRBV5-4 and TRBJ1-6; D is undetermined. Deletions cut 0 bases from V and 10 bases from J, with 8 bases between. This CDR3 has 13 residues. Looked up from germline, CDR1 is SGHNT and CDR2 is YYREEE (reference sequence). CDR3 sequence reads: CASSLAGRSPLHF. CDR3 coding DNA: TGTGCCAGCAGCTTGGCGGGGAGATCACCCCTCCACTTT.

V usage is TRBV7-8 and J usage is TRBJ2-7; 7 bases map to TRBD1. The CDR3 is 16 residues long. Germline V gives CDR1 SGHVS, CDR2 FQNEAQ. J gave up 3 bases and V 6 bases, and 14 bases lay outside the gene matches. CDR3 loop: CASSLSTGEFLYEQYF. The CDR3 nucleotides read TGTGCCAGCAGTCTCAGCACAGGGGAATTTCTCTACGAGCAGTACTTC.

The genes are TRBV7-9 and TRBJ2-4, with 8 bases fitting TRBD1. V shed 6 bases, J shed 10 bases, and the junction held 14 bases outside the gene matches. Germline V lookup: CDR1 SEHNR, CDR2 FQNEAQ (reference sequence). CDR3 length equals 15 residues. CDR3 sequence: CASSFSGRGLGIQYF. The CDR3, as DNA: TGTGCCAGCAGTTTCTCCGGCAGGGGGCTTGGGATTCAGTACTTC.

V is TRBV27 and J is TRBJ1-6, with 8 bases matching TRBD1. Germline V gives CDR1 MNHEY, CDR2 SMNVEV (reference sequence). Trimming at V came to 6 bases and at J to 12 bases, leaving 10 bases not matched to a gene. The CDR3 is made up of 14 amino acids. The CDR3 loop reads CASSPTGDDEPLHF. CDR3 in DNA: TGTGCCAGCAGCCCGACAGGGGACGATGAACCCCTCCACTTT.

The rearrangement links TRBV6-6 to TRBJ2-2; no reliable D call. Looked up from germline, CDR1 is MNHNY and CDR2 is SVGAGI (reference sequence). V was cut by 7 bases and J by 6 bases, with 6 bases left in between. This CDR3 is built from 11 residues. The CDR3 region has the DNA TGTGCCAGCACGCAGGCCGGGGAGCTGTTTTTT. The encoded protein is CASTQAGELFF.

The V call is TRBV4-2, the J call TRBJ2-1; 13 nucleotides agree with TRBD2. The CDR3 runs to 15 residues. Germline V gene data show CDR1 as LGHNA and CDR2 as YNFKEQ. Losses at the gene ends were 6 bases for V and 7 bases for J; bases not matched to a gene: 6. In DNA form, the CDR3 reads TGTGCCAGCAGACTAGCGGGAGGGCCTTTGAATGAGCAGTTCTTC. Protein: CASRLAGGPLNEQFF.

V usage is TRBV9 and J usage is TRBJ2-1; 9 bases fit TRBD2. Germline V lookup: CDR1 SGDLS, CDR2 YYNGEE. The V and J ends lost 0 bases and 6 bases, in that order; junction bases with no gene match: 4. This CDR3 comprises 15 residues. CDR3 nucleotides: TGTGCCAGCAGCGTAGAAGGACTAGCGAGCAATGAGCAGTTCTTC. Its protein is CASSVEGLASNEQFF. Full variable domain (outside the CDR3, taken from reference TRBV9 and TRBJ2-1): DSGVTQTPKHLITATGQRVTLRCSPRSGDLSVYWYQQSLDQGLQFLIQYYNGEERAKGNILERFSAQQFPDLHSELNLSSLELGDSALYFCASSVEGLASNEQFFGPGTRLTVL.